By share, the clone carrying this TCR beta chain counts as medium-sized. The CDR3 runs to 16 residues. V was clipped by 3 bases and J by 7 bases; unmatched bases: 8. Per the germline V gene, CDR1 is SGHVS and CDR2 is FNYEAQ. The data stem from a study of OX40 agonist ivuxolimab in advanced cancers. Data came from immunoSEQ multiplex PCR; TCRdb stores just in-frame clones and leaves some out. Among some 60,000 clones listed, about 89% were seen once. This clonotype was sampled from an adult with an advanced solid tumor such as melanoma, head and neck, liver or kidney cancer. The sample here was CD4+ or CD8+ T cells sorted from blood, taken in a trial of the OX40 agonist ivuxolimab. The chain carries TRBV7-6 and TRBJ2-1; 11 bases map to TRBD2. The chain's CDR3 is CASSFGLAGNLNEQFF. CDR3 coding DNA: TGTGCCAGCAGCTTCGGACTAGCGGGTAATCTGAATGAGCAGTTCTTC. The complete variable domain, with remaining parts taken from reference TRBV7-6 and TRBJ2-1, reads GAGVSQSPRYKVTKRGQDVALRCDPISGHVSLYWYRQALGQGPEFLTYFNYEAQQDKSGLPNDRFSAERPEGSISTLTIQRTEQRDSAMYRCASSFGLAGNLNEQFFGPGTRLTVL.